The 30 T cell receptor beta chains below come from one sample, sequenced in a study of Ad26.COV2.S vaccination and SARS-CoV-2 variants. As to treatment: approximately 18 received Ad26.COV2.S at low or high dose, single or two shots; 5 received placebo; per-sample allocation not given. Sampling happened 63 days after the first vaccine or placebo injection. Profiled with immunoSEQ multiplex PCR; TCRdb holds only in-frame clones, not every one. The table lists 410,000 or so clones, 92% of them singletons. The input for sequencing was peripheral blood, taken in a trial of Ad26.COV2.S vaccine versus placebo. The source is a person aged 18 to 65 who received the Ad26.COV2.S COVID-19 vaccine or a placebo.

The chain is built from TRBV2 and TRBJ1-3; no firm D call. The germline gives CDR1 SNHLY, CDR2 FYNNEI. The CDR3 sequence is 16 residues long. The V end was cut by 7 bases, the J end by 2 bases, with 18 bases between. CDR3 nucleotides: TGTGCCAGCAAGCCAGGCCTCAACGTAACTGGAAACACCATATATTTT. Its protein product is CASKPGLNVTGNTIYF.

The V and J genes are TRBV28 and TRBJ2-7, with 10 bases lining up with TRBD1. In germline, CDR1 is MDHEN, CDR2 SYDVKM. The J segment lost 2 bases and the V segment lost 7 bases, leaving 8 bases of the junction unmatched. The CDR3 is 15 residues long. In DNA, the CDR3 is TGTGCCAGCACCCACGCCGGGACAGGGGCCTACGAGCAGTACTTC. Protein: CASTHAGTGAYEQYF.

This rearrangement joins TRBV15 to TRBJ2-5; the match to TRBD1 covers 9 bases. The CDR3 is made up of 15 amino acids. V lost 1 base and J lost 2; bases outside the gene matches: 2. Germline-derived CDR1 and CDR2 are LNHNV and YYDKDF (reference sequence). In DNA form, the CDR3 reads TGTGCCACCAGCAGAGCTGGGACAGGGCAAGAGACCCAGTACTTC. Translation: CATSRAGTGQETQYF.

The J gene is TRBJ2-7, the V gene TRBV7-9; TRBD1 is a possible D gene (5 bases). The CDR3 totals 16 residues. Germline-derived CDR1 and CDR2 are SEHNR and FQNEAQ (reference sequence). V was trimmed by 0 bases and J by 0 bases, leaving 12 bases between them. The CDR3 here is CASSLALGAVSYEQYF. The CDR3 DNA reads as TGTGCCAGCAGCTTAGCATTAGGGGCGGTCTCCTACGAGCAGTACTTC.

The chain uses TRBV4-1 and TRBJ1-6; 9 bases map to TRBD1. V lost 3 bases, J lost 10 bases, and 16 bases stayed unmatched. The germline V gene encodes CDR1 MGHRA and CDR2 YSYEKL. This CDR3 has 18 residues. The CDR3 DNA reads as TGCGCCAGCAGCCAGTGGGGACAGGGCTTAGGGGGGAACTCACCCCTCCACTTT. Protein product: CASSQWGQGLGGNSPLHF.

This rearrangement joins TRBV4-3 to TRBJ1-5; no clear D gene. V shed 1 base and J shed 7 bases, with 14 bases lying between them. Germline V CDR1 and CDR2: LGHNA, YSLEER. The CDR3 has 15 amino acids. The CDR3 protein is CASSQGFGSGQPQHF. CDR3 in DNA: TGCGCCAGCAGCCAAGGCTTCGGGTCAGGCCAGCCCCAGCATTTT.

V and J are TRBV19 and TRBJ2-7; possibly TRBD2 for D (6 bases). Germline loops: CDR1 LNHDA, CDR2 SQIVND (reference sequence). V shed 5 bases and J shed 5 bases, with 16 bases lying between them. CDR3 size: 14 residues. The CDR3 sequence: CASSLGRGSHEQYF. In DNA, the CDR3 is TGTGCCAGTAGTCTCGGACGGGGGAGTCACGAGCAGTACTTC.

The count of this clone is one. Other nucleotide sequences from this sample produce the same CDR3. For the CDR3, the DNA is TGCGCCAGCAGCTTGGGTAGCGGGGGAAACAATGAGCAGTTCTTC. Translation: CASSLGSGGNNEQFF. The chain joins TRBV5-1 to TRBJ2-1; TRBD2 matches 9 bases. The CDR3 extends over 15 amino acids. Germline trimming cut 0 bases from V and 5 bases from J; bases unmatched to any gene: 3. Germline V gene data show CDR1 as SGHRS and CDR2 as YFSETQ.

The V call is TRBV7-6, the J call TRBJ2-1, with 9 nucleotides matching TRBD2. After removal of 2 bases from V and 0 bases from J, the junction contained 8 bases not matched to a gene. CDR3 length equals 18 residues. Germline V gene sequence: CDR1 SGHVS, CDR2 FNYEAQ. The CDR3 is CASSLTYRLADSYNEQFF. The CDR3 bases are TGTGCCAGCAGCTTAACATACCGACTAGCGGACTCCTACAATGAGCAGTTCTTC.

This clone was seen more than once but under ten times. The CDR3 nucleotides read TGTGCCAGCAGCTTAGGTCCGGATCATTATGATGAAAAACTGTTTTTT. It is translated as CASSLGPDHYDEKLFF. The chain recombines TRBV7-9 with TRBJ1-4; D unclear. The ends were cut back, 1 base at V and 6 bases at J, with 15 bases in the middle. The germline gives CDR1 SEHNR, CDR2 FQNEAQ (reference sequence). This CDR3 comprises 16 residues.

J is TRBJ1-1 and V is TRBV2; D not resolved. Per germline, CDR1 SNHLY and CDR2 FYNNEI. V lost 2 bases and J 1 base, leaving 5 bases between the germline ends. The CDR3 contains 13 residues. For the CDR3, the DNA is TGTGCCAGCAGTGAAATGGCGAACACTGAAGCTTTCTTT. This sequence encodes CASSEMANTEAFF.

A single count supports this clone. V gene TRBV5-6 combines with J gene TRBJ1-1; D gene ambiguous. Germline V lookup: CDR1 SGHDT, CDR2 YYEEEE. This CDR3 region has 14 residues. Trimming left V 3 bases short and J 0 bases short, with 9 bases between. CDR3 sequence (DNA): TGTGCCAGCAGCTGGTACGGATTGAACACTGAAGCTTTCTTT. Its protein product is CASSWYGLNTEAFF.

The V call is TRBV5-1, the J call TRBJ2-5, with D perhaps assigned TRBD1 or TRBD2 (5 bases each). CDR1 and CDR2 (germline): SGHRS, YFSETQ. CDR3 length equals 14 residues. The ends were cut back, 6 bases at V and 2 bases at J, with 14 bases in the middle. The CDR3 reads CASKVGAPQETQYF. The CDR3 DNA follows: TGCGCCAGCAAGGTCGGGGCCCCACAAGAGACCCAGTACTTC.

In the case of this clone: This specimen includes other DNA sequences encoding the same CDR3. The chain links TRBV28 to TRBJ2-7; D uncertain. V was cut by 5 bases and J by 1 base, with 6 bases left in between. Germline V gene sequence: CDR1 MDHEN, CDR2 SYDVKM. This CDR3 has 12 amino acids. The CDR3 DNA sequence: TGTGCCAGCAGTATCGGTTCCTACGAGCAGTACTTC. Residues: CASSIGSYEQYF.

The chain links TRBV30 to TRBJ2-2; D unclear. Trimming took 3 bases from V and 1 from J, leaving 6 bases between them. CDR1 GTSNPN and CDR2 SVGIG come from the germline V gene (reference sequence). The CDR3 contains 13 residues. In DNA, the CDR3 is TGTGCCTGGAGCAGACAGAACACCGGGGAGCTGTTTTTT. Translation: CAWSRQNTGELFF.

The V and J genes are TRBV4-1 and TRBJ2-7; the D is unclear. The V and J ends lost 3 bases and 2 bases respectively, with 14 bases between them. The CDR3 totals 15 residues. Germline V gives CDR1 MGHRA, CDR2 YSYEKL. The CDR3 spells CASSQVPRSPYEQYF. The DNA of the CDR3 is TGCGCCAGCAGCCAGGTACCTCGGAGTCCCTACGAGCAGTACTTC.

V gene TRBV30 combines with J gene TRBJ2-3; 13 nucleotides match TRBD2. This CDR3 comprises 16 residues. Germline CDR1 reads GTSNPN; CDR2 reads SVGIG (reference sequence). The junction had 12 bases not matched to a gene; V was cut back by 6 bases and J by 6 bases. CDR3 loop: CACRVGLAGALDTQYF. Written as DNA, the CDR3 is TGTGCCTGCCGAGTTGGACTAGCGGGGGCCCTGGATACGCAGTATTTT.

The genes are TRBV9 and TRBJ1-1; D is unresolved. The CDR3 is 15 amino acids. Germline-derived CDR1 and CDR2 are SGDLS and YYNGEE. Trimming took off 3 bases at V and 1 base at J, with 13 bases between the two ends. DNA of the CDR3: TGTGCCAGCAGCGGCCATGTCAACGGGAACACTGAAGCTTTCTTT. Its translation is CASSGHVNGNTEAFF.

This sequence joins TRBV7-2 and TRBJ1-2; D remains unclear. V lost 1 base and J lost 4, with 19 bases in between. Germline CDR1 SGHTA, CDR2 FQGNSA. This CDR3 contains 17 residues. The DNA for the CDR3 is TGTGCCAGCAGCTTAGGTGGTCGGCGGTCAACGTTCTATGGCTACACCTTC. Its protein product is CASSLGGRRSTFYGYTF.

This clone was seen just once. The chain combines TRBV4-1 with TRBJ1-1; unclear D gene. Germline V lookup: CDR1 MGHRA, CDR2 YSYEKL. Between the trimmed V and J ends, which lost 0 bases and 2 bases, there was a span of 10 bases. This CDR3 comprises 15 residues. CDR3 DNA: TGCGCCAGCAGCCAAGACGCACGGAGAAACACTGAAGCTTTCTTT. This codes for CASSQDARRNTEAFF.

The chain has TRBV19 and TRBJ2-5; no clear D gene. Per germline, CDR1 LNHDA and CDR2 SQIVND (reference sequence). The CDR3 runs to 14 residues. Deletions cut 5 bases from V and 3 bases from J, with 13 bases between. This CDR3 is CASSSWTRKETQYF. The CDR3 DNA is TGTGCCAGTAGTTCCTGGACCCGAAAAGAGACCCAGTACTTC.

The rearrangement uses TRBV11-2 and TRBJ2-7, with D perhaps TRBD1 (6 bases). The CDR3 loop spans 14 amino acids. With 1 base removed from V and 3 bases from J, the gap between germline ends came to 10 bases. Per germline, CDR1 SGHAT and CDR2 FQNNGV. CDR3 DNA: TGTGCCAGCAGCTTAGGTGTCAGGGGCTACGAGCAGTACTTC. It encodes CASSLGVRGYEQYF.

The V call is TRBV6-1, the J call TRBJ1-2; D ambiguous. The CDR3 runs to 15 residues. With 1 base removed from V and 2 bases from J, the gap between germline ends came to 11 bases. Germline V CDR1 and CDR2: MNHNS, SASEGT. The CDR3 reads CASSEVGVSNYGYTF. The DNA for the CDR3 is TGTGCCAGCAGTGAAGTTGGGGTGTCGAACTATGGCTACACCTTC.

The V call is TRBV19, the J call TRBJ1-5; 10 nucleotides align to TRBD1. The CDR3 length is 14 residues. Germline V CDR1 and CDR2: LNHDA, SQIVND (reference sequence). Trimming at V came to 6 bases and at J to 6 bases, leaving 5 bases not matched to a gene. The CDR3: CASRVGTGVQPQHF. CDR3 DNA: TGTGCCAGTAGGGTGGGGACAGGGGTTCAGCCCCAGCATTTT.

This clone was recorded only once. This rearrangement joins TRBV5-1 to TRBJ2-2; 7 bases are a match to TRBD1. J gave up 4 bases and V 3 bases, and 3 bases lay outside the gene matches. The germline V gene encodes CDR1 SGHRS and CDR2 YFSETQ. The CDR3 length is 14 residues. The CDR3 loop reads CASSSGGTTGELFF. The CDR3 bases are TGCGCCAGCAGCTCAGGGGGAACCACCGGGGAGCTGTTTTTT.

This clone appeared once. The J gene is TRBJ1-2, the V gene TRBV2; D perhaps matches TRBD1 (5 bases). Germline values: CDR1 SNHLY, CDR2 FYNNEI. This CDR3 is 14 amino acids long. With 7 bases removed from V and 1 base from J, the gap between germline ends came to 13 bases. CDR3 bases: TGTGCCAGCACCCTGGGGGGGTTTAACTATGGCTACACCTTC. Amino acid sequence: CASTLGGFNYGYTF.

CDR3 loop: CASSPDRTYGYTF. The DNA for the CDR3 is TGTGCCAGCAGCCCGGACAGGACCTATGGCTACACCTTC. The rearrangement uses TRBV7-2 and TRBJ1-2, with 7 bases identical to TRBD1. CDR1 and CDR2 (germline): SGHTA, FQGNSA. The CDR3 length is 13 residues. The ends lost 5 bases at V and 4 bases at J; junction bases unmatched: 4.

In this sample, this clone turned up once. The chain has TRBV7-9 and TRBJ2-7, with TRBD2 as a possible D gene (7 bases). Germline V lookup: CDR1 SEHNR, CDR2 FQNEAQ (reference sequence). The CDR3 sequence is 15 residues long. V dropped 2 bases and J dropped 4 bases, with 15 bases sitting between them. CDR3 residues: CASSLRGAASYEQYF. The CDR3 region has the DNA TGTGCCAGCAGCTTACGGGGGGCAGCCTCGTACGAGCAGTACTTC.

CDR3 DNA: TGTGCCAGTAGTATAGGGTTGGGACAGGGTGCACCGGGGTCCGAAGCTTTCTTT. Translation gives CASSIGLGQGAPGSEAFF. The chain recombines TRBV19 with TRBJ1-1, with 9 bases aligning to TRBD1. There are 18 residues in the CDR3. V dropped 1 base and J dropped 8; count of bases not matched to a gene: 17. The V gene's germline CDR1 is LNHDA and CDR2 SQIVND (reference sequence).

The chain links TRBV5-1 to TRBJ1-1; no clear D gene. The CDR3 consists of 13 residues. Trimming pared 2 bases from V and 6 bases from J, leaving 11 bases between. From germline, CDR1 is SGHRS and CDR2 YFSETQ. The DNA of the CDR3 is TGCGCCAGCAGCTTAAAACCGGGCCCTGAAGCTTTCTTT. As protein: CASSLKPGPEAFF.